A selection of T cell receptor beta chains follows, all from one sample in a study of blood T cell repertoires in COVID-19. TCRdb's table, derived via immunoSEQ multiplex PCR, lists solely in-frame clones and lacks some. The data contain about 98,000 clones, about 80% of them singletons. Sequenced: peripheral blood. These receptors came from a man aged 55-75 years with acute or convalescent COVID-19. Both conserved end residues are part of each CDR3. The order of the fields is J gene, D gene, V gene, clone size, CDR3 DNA, CDR3 protein. A D gene is named only where the DNA matches it firmly. Not every row has a clone size; where given, it reads once, few, many or a size class.

J: TRBJ1-2
D: NA
V: TRBV7-2
size: NA
DNA: TGTGCCAGCAGCCCAGGGTTCACCTTC
CDR3: CASSPGFTF

J: TRBJ2-5
D: TRBD2
V: TRBV30
size: NA
DNA: TGTGCCTGGAGTGTAGCGGGGGGGGCTTTCGAGACCCAGTACTTC
CDR3: CAWSVAGGAFETQYF

J: TRBJ2-1
D: TRBD1
V: TRBV5-5
size: NA
DNA: TGTGCCAGCAGCTTTCCGGACAGGGTCTCCTACAATGAGCAGTTCTTC
CDR3: CASSFPDRVSYNEQFF

J: TRBJ1-2
D: TRBD1
V: TRBV9
size: NA
DNA: TGTGCCAGCAGCGTAGGAGGAGGGGGCGCTTCTAACTATGGCTACACCTTC
CDR3: CASSVGGGGASNYGYTF

J: TRBJ1-2
D: NA
V: TRBV18
size: NA
DNA: TGTGCCAGCTCACCACCGGCGGGAACATCCGACTATGGCTACACCTTC
CDR3: CASSPPAGTSDYGYTF

J: TRBJ2-5
D: TRBD2
V: TRBV30
size: NA
DNA: TGTGCCTGGAGCGAAGCGGGAGGGCCCGAGACCCAGTACTTC
CDR3: CAWSEAGGPETQYF

J: TRBJ2-5
D: NA
V: TRBV24-1
size: once
DNA: TGTGCCACCAGTGATCCGGGGGAGGCAGAGACCCAGTACTTC
CDR3: CATSDPGEAETQYF

J: TRBJ1-2
D: TRBD1
V: TRBV30
size: NA
DNA: TGTGCCTGCAGGACAGGGGGCCCCGGATTAGGCTACACCTTC
CDR3: CACRTGGPGLGYTF

J: TRBJ2-5
D: NA
V: TRBV6-5
size: NA
DNA: TGTGCCAGCAGTTACAACAGGCAAGAGACCCAGTACTTC
CDR3: CASSYNRQETQYF

J: TRBJ2-1
D: TRBD2
V: TRBV7-2
size: NA
DNA: TGTGCCAGCAGCGCGGGACTAGCGGGGGGGGAGCAGTTCTTC
CDR3: CASSAGLAGGEQFF

J: TRBJ2-5
D: NA
V: TRBV6-1
size: NA
DNA: TGTGCCAGCAGTTATAAAGGGGGGGTAAAGACCCAGTACTTC
CDR3: CASSYKGGVKTQYF

J: TRBJ1-2
D: NA
V: TRBV11-2
size: NA
DNA: TGTGCCAGCAGCTTGGCAGGGAACTATGGCTACACCTTC
CDR3: CASSLAGNYGYTF

J: TRBJ1-5
D: NA
V: TRBV7-9
size: NA
DNA: TGTGCCAGCAGCTTAGCGGGTTGGCCGGGCGGGCAGCCCCAGCATTTT
CDR3: CASSLAGWPGGQPQHF

J: TRBJ2-7
D: NA
V: TRBV28
size: NA
DNA: TGTGCCAGCAGTCCGGGACAATACGAGCAGTACTTC
CDR3: CASSPGQYEQYF

J: TRBJ1-3
D: TRBD1
V: TRBV18
size: NA
DNA: TGTGCCAGCTCGCCCGGGACAGGGGGAAACACCATATATTTT
CDR3: CASSPGTGGNTIYF

J: TRBJ2-4
D: NA
V: TRBV3-1/TRBV3-2
size: few
DNA: TGTGCCAGCAGCCAAGAGGGCTGGGGGACTTACATTCAGTACTTC
CDR3: CASSQEGWGTYIQYF

J: TRBJ1-2
D: TRBD1
V: TRBV5-5
size: NA
DNA: TGTGCCAGCAGCTCCGGGGGGACAGGGAACGCCATGGCCTACACCTTC
CDR3: CASSSGGTGNAMAYTF

J: TRBJ2-5
D: TRBD2
V: TRBV5-5
size: NA
DNA: TGTGCCAGCGGGGAGGCGGGGGGCCAAGAGACCCAGTACTTC
CDR3: CASGEAGGQETQYF

J: TRBJ1-1
D: NA
V: TRBV6-5
size: NA
DNA: TGTGCCAGCATCGGAGGGGTAACTGAAGCTTTCTTT
CDR3: CASIGGVTEAFF

J: TRBJ1-1
D: NA
V: TRBV5-1
size: NA
DNA: TGCGCCAGCAGCCCCACGGTGGGGCAGATGAACACTGAAGCTTTCTTT
CDR3: CASSPTVGQMNTEAFF

J: TRBJ2-1
D: TRBD1
V: TRBV5-1
size: many
DNA: TGCGCCAGCAGCTTCGGACAGGGGGCGAGTAATGAGCAGTTCTTC
CDR3: CASSFGQGASNEQFF

J: TRBJ1-2
D: NA
V: TRBV7-2
size: NA
DNA: TGTGCCAGCACCCAAAGGACTGCAAACTATGGCTACACCTTC
CDR3: CASTQRTANYGYTF

J: TRBJ1-5
D: TRBD1
V: TRBV3-1/TRBV3-2
size: once
DNA: TGTGCCAGCAGCCAAGATTACCCGGCAGGGGGCTATCAGCCCCAGCATTTT
CDR3: CASSQDYPAGGYQPQHF

J: TRBJ1-5
D: NA
V: TRBV4-1
size: NA
DNA: TGCGCCAGCAGCCAAGAAGCGGCGGGTCTGGCCAATCAGCCCCAGCATTTT
CDR3: CASSQEAAGLANQPQHF

J: TRBJ1-3
D: NA
V: TRBV5-5
size: NA
DNA: TGTGCCAGCAGCTTAATCCAGGACTCTCAGAGGGGAAACACCATATATTTT
CDR3: CASSLIQDSQRGNTIYF

J: TRBJ2-2
D: NA
V: TRBV4-1
size: NA
DNA: TGCGCCAGCAGCCAAGATATTTCGGTACTTCAGGACGGGGAGCTGTTTTTT
CDR3: CASSQDISVLQDGELFF

J: TRBJ2-5
D: NA
V: TRBV2
size: NA
DNA: TGTGCCAGCAGTGAGCAGGGGAGCGGGACCCAGTACTTC
CDR3: CASSEQGSGTQYF